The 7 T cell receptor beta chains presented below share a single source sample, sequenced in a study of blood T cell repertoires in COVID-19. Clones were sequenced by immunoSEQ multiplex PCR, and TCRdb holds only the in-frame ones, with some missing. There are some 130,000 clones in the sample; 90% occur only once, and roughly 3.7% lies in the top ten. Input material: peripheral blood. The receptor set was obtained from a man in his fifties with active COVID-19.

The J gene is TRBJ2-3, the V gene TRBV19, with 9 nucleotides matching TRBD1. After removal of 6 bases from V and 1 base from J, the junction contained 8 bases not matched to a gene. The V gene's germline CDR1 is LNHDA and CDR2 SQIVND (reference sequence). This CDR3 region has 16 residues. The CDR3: CASSDPRQGGTDTQYF. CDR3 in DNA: TGTGCCAGTAGCGACCCACGACAGGGGGGCACAGATACGCAGTATTTT.

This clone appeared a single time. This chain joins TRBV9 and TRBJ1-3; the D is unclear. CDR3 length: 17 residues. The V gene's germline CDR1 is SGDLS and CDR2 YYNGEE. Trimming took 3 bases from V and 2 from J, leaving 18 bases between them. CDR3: CASSAEGRRNPGNTIYF. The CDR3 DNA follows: TGTGCCAGCAGCGCGGAGGGCAGGCGAAACCCTGGAAACACCATATATTTT.

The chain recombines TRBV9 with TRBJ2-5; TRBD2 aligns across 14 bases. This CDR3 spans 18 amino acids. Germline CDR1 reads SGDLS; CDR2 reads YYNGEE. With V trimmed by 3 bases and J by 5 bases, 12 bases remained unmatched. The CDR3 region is CASSETTSGRARGETQYF. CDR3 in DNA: TGTGCCAGCAGCGAAACGACTAGCGGGAGGGCCCGGGGGGAGACCCAGTACTTC.

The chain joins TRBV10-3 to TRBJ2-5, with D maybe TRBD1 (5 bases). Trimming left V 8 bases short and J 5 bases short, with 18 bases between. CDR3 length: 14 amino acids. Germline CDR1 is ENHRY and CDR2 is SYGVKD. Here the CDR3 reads CAIGAGGATETQYF. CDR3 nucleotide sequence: TGTGCCATCGGGGCAGGCGGCGCAACTGAGACCCAGTACTTC.

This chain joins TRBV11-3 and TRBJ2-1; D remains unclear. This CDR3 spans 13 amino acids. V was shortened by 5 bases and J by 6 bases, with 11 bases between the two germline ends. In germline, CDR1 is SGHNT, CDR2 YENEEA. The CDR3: CASSPGVGNEQFF. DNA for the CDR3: TGTGCCAGCAGCCCCGGAGTTGGCAATGAGCAGTTCTTC.

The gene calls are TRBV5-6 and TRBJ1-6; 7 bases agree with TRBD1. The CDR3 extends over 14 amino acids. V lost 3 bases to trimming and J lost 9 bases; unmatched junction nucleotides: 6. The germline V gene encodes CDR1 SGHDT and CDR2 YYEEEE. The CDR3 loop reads CASSSGRGSSPLHF. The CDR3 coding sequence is TGTGCCAGCAGCTCGGGCAGGGGGAGTTCACCCCTCCACTTT.

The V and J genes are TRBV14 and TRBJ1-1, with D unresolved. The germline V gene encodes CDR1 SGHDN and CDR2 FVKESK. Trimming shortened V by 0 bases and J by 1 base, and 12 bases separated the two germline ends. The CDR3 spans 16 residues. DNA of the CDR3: TGTGCCAGCAGCCAAGATCCCCCCGGGTGGAACACTGAAGCTTTCTTT. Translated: CASSQDPPGWNTEAFF.